This TCR beta chain emerged from a study of immune characteristics of hereditary and idiopathic chronic pancreatitis. Regarding the research as a whole: Local pancreatic immune cells and TCRbeta repertoires were profiled in hereditary and idiopathic chronic pancreatitis and were compared with control organ donor pancreases. In total, 5 control pancreases, about 7 hereditary chronic pancreatitis pancreases and roughly six idiopathic chronic pancreatitis pancreases underwent TCRbeta sequencing. The gDNA-based approach was chosen because it involved minimal in vitro experimental manipulation of pancreas-infiltrating T cells. What the authors observed across the whole study: Chronic pancreatitis caused by alcohol use was not included in the study. Differences in Vbeta-Jbeta gene family usage, including TRBV10, TRBV19, TRBV23 and TRBV5, were found between hereditary and idiopathic chronic pancreatitis. Significantly increased TCRbeta repertoire diversity and reduced clonality were observed in both chronic pancreatitis groups relative to controls. Because patient tissue could be obtained only at the time of TPIAT, differences in disease duration may have affected the immune findings. Among 13 chronic pancreatitis patients, a positive correlation was found between numbers of productive TCR rearrangements and disease severity scores.

The CDR3 covers 17 residues, taking in both the cysteine and the phenylalanine. CDR3 DNA is the only sequence kept; it has 51 bases, read in frame from the first base. CDR1 and CDR2 are read off the germline V gene (reference sequence) as SGHNT and YYREEE. V is cut back by 9 bases and J by 6 bases, with 12 bases in the junction unmatched. Chronic pancreatitis pancreas tissue was obtained from patients undergoing total pancreatectomy with islet autotransplantation (TPIAT). No known history of diabetes was present in the included chronic pancreatitis patients. Genomic DNA was extracted directly from bulk pancreas tissue, without T cell sorting, for TCRbeta sequencing. At two US centers, pancreas tissues from patients and organ donors were collected on a consecutive basis. Library preparation used the immunoSEQ multiplex PCR assay. The TCRbeta CDR3 region and neighboring sequences were amplified from pancreatic genomic DNA and then sequenced. Regarding the original processing steps: Repertoire diversity was measured as a mean normalized Shannon-Wiener index, alongside productive clonality and productive rearrangement counts. Control and chronic pancreatitis repertoire metrics were compared with the nonparametric Mann-Whitney U test. Shared clonotypes were defined as CDR3beta sequences with identical amino acid composition and length across subjects. In TCRdb, the immuneACCESS table is reduced to in-frame sequences with V and J assigned. These tables do not hold every clone; where another copy was compared, an unresolved V gene accounts for under half, and the others remain unexplained. The V and J calls and the clone size are those of that table, but D and trimming were determined from the DNA. In all, the sample holds around 6,200 clones, and around 75% of those were seen once. Of the sample, less than 9.5% falls within the top ten clones.

As for this clone: Its antigen specificity is not known. No base-level quality is on record; no much larger clone is a single base apart.

The chain is made from TRBV5-4 and TRBJ2-1, with 16 bases aligning to TRBD2. The specimen was pancreas tissue with hereditary chronic pancreatitis. The receptor comes from a human donor with chronic pancreatitis. The DNA is as follows: TGTGCCATGTCCCCAGGCGGGACTAGCGGGGGGGTCAATGAGCAGTTCTTC. It translates as CAMSPGGTSGGVNEQFF.